What follows are 30 T cell receptor beta chains derived from one specimen sequenced in a study of blood T cell repertoires in COVID-19. Sequencing used immunoSEQ multiplex PCR; TCRdb keeps in-frame clones, though not all of them. The data hold under 250,000 clones, with around nine tenths observed a single time. The sequencing input was peripheral blood. The receptors derive from a woman aged 55-69 years who had recovered from COVID-19.

The gene calls are TRBV19 and TRBJ1-5; no reliable D call. Germline lookup yields CDR1 LNHDA and CDR2 SQIVND (reference sequence). The CDR3 runs to 13 residues. The V end was cut by 3 bases, the J end by 4 bases, with 7 bases between. The CDR3 sequence is CASSMQANQPQHF. For the CDR3, the DNA is TGTGCCAGTAGTATGCAGGCAAATCAGCCCCAGCATTTT.

This chain joins TRBV28 and TRBJ2-1; the D is unclear. There are 12 residues in the CDR3. Germline loops: CDR1 MDHEN, CDR2 SYDVKM. The ends were cut back, 6 bases at V and 5 bases at J, with 8 bases in the middle. The CDR3 DNA reads as TGTGCCAGCAGATCTCGGGACAATGAGCAGTTCTTC. This sequence encodes CASRSRDNEQFF.

The chain links TRBV7-3 to TRBJ2-3; D is uncertain. Looked up from germline, CDR1 is SGHTA and CDR2 is FQGTGA. The CDR3 extends over 12 amino acids. Between the trimmed V and J ends, which lost 4 bases and 4 bases, there was a span of 6 bases. CDR3 bases: TGTGCCAGCAGCTATTTCGCAGATACGCAGTATTTT. Amino acid sequence: CASSYFADTQYF.

The genes are TRBV5-1 and TRBJ1-2; TRBD1 might be the D (5 bases). Trimming shortened V by 4 bases and J by 3 bases, and 10 bases separated the two germline ends. The length of the CDR3 is 13 residues. Germline CDR1 and CDR2: SGHRS and YFSETQ. The CDR3 nucleotides are TGCGCCAGCAGCACGACAGTTTACTATGGCTACACCTTC. Its protein product is CASSTTVYYGYTF.

The chain employs TRBV10-3 and TRBJ2-3; 9 positions agree with TRBD1. This CDR3 comprises 14 residues. CDR1 ENHRY and CDR2 SYGVKD come from the germline V gene. With V trimmed by 10 bases and J by 0 bases, 5 bases remained unmatched. CDR3: CATATGGSTDTQYF. Written as DNA, the CDR3 is TGTGCCACAGCGACAGGGGGTAGCACAGATACGCAGTATTTT.

The CDR3 sequence is CATSRGGSNYGYTF. The CDR3 DNA is TGTGCCACCAGCAGGGGAGGTTCTAACTATGGCTACACCTTC. This chain joins TRBV15 and TRBJ1-2; D is ambiguous. V was trimmed by 3 bases and J by 0 bases, leaving 8 bases between them. Germline-derived CDR1 and CDR2 are LNHNV and YYDKDF (reference sequence). CDR3 size: 14 residues.

This chain links TRBV5-1 with TRBJ2-6; TRBD1 might be the D (5 bases). The germline V gene encodes CDR1 SGHRS and CDR2 YFSETQ. V lost 1 base and J lost 0, with 11 bases in between. The CDR3 is 17 amino acids. The CDR3 region has the DNA TGCGCCAGCAGCTTGAGGGGCCAGGGCTCTGGGGCCAACGTCCTGACTTTC. Its protein is CASSLRGQGSGANVLTF.

V usage is TRBV14 and J usage is TRBJ2-5; 9 bases map to TRBD2. This CDR3 comprises 16 residues. Germline V gene sequence: CDR1 SGHDN, CDR2 FVKESK. Unmatched junction bases numbered 7, after V lost 3 bases and J lost 2 bases. The CDR3 bases are TGTGCCAGCAGCCAGCGGCTAGCGGGGAATCAAGAGACCCAGTACTTC. Translating gives CASSQRLAGNQETQYF.

This rearrangement joins TRBV7-2 to TRBJ1-1; no definite D call. The germline V and J ends were trimmed by 5 bases and 0 bases, with 7 bases remaining between them. Germline CDR1 reads SGHTA; CDR2 reads FQGNSA. This CDR3 contains 13 residues. The CDR3 DNA follows: TGTGCCAGCAGCAAAAACATGAACACTGAAGCTTTCTTT. Protein: CASSKNMNTEAFF. Full variable domain (outside the CDR3, taken from reference TRBV7-2 and TRBJ1-1): GAGVSQSPSNKVTEKGKDVELRCDPISGHTALYWYRQSLGQGLEFLIYFQGNSAPDKSGLPSDRFSAERTGGSVSTLTIQRTQQEDSAVYLCASSKNMNTEAFFGQGTRLTVV.

This clone has just one count. The chain recombines TRBV28 with TRBJ1-1; D is unresolved. The CDR3 is 13 amino acids. Germline values: CDR1 MDHEN, CDR2 SYDVKM. V was trimmed by 2 bases and J by 4 bases, leaving 8 bases between them. This chain's CDR3 is CASSLTSPTEAFF. CDR3 coding DNA: TGTGCCAGCAGTTTAACGAGTCCCACTGAAGCTTTCTTT.

The CDR3 DNA sequence: TGCAGCGGACAGTCGGGGGGCGTTTTAGGAAAACTGTTTTTT. It is translated as CSGQSGGVLGKLFF. The V call is TRBV29-1, the J call TRBJ1-4; D perhaps matches TRBD1 (6 bases). There are 14 residues in the CDR3. Trimming shortened V by 7 bases and J by 10 bases, and 22 bases separated the two germline ends. Germline V CDR1 and CDR2: SQVTM, ANQGSEA.

This clone has just a few counts. V gene TRBV27 combines with J gene TRBJ1-2; D may be TRBD1 (5 bases). The length of the CDR3 is 14 residues. Trimming shortened V by 3 bases and J by 5 bases, and 13 bases separated the two germline ends. Germline V gives CDR1 MNHEY, CDR2 SMNVEV (reference sequence). The CDR3 loop reads CASSFTAGDYGYTF. In DNA, the CDR3 is TGTGCCAGCAGTTTTACAGCGGGGGATTATGGCTACACCTTC.

J is TRBJ1-2 and V is TRBV6-5; no firm D call. The CDR3 consists of 15 residues. V gave up 5 bases and J gave up 1 base, with 14 bases separating them. Germline V gives CDR1 MNHEY, CDR2 SVGAGI. Here the CDR3 DNA reads TGTGCCAGCAGTACCGACGGAGAGGGTAACTATGGCTACACCTTC. It translates to CASSTDGEGNYGYTF.

This chain connects TRBV19 to TRBJ1-5, with TRBD1 matching 7 bases. The germline V gene has CDR1 LNHDA and CDR2 SQIVND (reference sequence). The CDR3 is made up of 14 amino acids. Trimming took 10 bases from V and 6 from J; bases not matched to a gene: 12. CDR3 region: CATTEGGGGQPQHF. The CDR3 DNA reads as TGTGCCACTACCGAAGGAGGGGGCGGTCAGCCCCAGCATTTT.

This sequence joins TRBV11-2 and TRBJ2-1; 9 nucleotides agree with TRBD1. V lost 5 bases and J lost 4; bases outside the gene matches: 6. CDR1 and CDR2 from the germline V gene are SGHAT and FQNNGV. The CDR3 consists of 15 residues. The CDR3 coding sequence is TGTGCCAGCAGCAGATTACAGGGGGCGTACAATGAGCAGTTCTTC. Translated: CASSRLQGAYNEQFF. The complete variable domain, with remaining parts taken from reference TRBV11-2 and TRBJ2-1, reads EAGVAQSPRYKIIEKRQSVAFWCNPISGHATLYWYQQILGQGPKLLIQFQNNGVVDDSQLPKDRFSAERLKGVDSTLKIQPAKLEDSAVYLCASSRLQGAYNEQFFGPGTRLTVL.

This rearrangement joins TRBV15 to TRBJ2-1; tentative D call: TRBD1 (6 bases). This CDR3 region has 15 residues. Trimming removed 0 bases from V and 8 bases from J, with 14 bases in between. The V gene's germline CDR1 is LNHNV and CDR2 YYDKDF (reference sequence). The CDR3 reads CATSRDGWTADEQFF. For the CDR3, the DNA is TGTGCCACCAGCAGAGATGGTTGGACAGCGGATGAGCAGTTCTTC.

The V call is TRBV19, the J call TRBJ2-7; TRBD1 matches 9 bases. After removal of 1 base from V and 3 bases from J, the junction contained 4 bases not matched to a gene. The CDR3 is 15 amino acids. Germline loops: CDR1 LNHDA, CDR2 SQIVND (reference sequence). As DNA, the CDR3 is TGTGCCAGTAGTATAGGGGACAGGGAGGTCTACGAGCAGTACTTC. It translates to CASSIGDREVYEQYF.

The chain uses TRBV6-4 and TRBJ2-7; 13 nucleotides agree with TRBD2. After removal of 7 bases from V and 2 bases from J, the junction contained 5 bases not matched to a gene. This CDR3 is 15 amino acids long. The germline V gene has CDR1 MRHNA and CDR2 SNTAGT. The CDR3 sequence: CASMTSGGTTYEQYF. CDR3 nucleotide sequence: TGTGCCAGCATGACTAGCGGGGGGACTACCTACGAGCAGTACTTC.

DNA for the CDR3: TGCGCCAGCAGCCAACAGGGGTTCCAAGAGACCCAGTACTTC. Its translation is CASSQQGFQETQYF. This sequence joins TRBV5-1 and TRBJ2-5, with 7 bases identical to TRBD1. Per germline, CDR1 SGHRS and CDR2 YFSETQ. With V trimmed by 4 bases and J by 1 base, 4 bases remained unmatched. This CDR3 has 14 amino acids.

This clone was seen a handful of times. The gene calls are TRBV3-1 (or the pseudogene TRBV3-2) and TRBJ2-1; 10 nucleotides align to TRBD1. Germline CDR1 reads LGHDT; CDR2 reads YNNKEL (reference sequence). Trimming removed 0 bases from V and 3 bases from J; junction bases left unmatched: 2. This CDR3 contains 16 residues. The chain's CDR3 is CASSQDGTGDYNEQFF. The CDR3 DNA reads TGTGCCAGCAGCCAAGACGGGACAGGGGACTACAATGAGCAGTTCTTC.

This chain joins TRBV3-1 (or the pseudogene TRBV3-2) and TRBJ2-7; weak D call: TRBD1 (5 bases). CDR1 is LGHDT and CDR2 is YNNKEL in the germline V gene (reference sequence). V dropped 0 bases and J dropped 5 bases, with 14 bases sitting between them. This CDR3 is built from 15 residues. The CDR3 loop is CASSQDQGPWNEQYF. CDR3 DNA sequence: TGTGCCAGCAGCCAAGATCAGGGCCCCTGGAACGAGCAGTACTTC.

This clone was recorded once. The chain uses TRBV3-1 (or the pseudogene TRBV3-2) and TRBJ2-7; perhaps TRBD2 as D (5 bases). The CDR3 runs to 15 residues. Germline CDR1 reads LGHDT; CDR2 reads YNNKEL (reference sequence). V lost 1 base and J lost 7, with 17 bases in between. In DNA form, the CDR3 reads TGTGCCAGCAGCCAAGGGCGGCATAGCGCGCGGGAGCAGTACTTC. Translated, it gives CASSQGRHSAREQYF.

This chain uses TRBV5-8 with TRBJ2-1; 10 nucleotides align to TRBD1. The germline V gene encodes CDR1 SGHTS and CDR2 YDEGEE. The trim removed 4 bases at V and 9 bases at J, leaving 16 bases unmatched. CDR3 size: 17 residues. DNA of the CDR3: TGTGCCAGCAGCCGACCCCTCGGGGACAGGGGACGGGGTGAGCAGTTCTTC. This gives the protein CASSRPLGDRGRGEQFF.

The chain recombines TRBV5-4 with TRBJ2-3; D is possibly TRBD2 (5 bases). In germline, CDR1 is SGHNT, CDR2 YYREEE (reference sequence). The V and J ends lost 4 bases and 6 bases respectively, with 21 bases between them. The CDR3 contains 16 residues. CDR3: CASSPREQRAYDTQYF. The CDR3 coding sequence is TGTGCCAGCAGCCCCCGTGAACAGAGGGCATACGATACGCAGTATTTT.

The V call is TRBV7-9, the J call TRBJ1-2, with D hard to call. With 3 bases removed from V and 6 bases from J, the gap between germline ends came to 11 bases. This CDR3 region has 13 residues. Germline assignment: CDR1 SEHNR and CDR2 FQNEAQ (reference sequence). As DNA, the CDR3 is TGTGCCAGCAGCTTTTTGGTGGGCGATGGCTACACCTTC. Residues: CASSFLVGDGYTF.

The chain is built from TRBV5-4 and TRBJ2-7, with 12 bases lining up with TRBD1. The junction had 7 bases not matched to a gene; V was cut back by 1 base and J by 5 bases. Germline lookup yields CDR1 SGHNT and CDR2 YYREEE (reference sequence). This CDR3 spans 16 amino acids. DNA of the CDR3: TGTGCCAGCAGCTTGAGTCGGGGACAGGGGGCTGACGAGCAGTACTTC. Protein sequence: CASSLSRGQGADEQYF.

V and J are TRBV27 and TRBJ2-1, with 13 bases identical to TRBD2. V was clipped by 6 bases and J by 7 bases; unmatched bases: 3. Germline V gene sequence: CDR1 MNHEY, CDR2 SMNVEV (reference sequence). The CDR3 runs 14 residues. CDR3 nucleotide sequence: TGTGCCAGCAGGACTAGCGGGGGGAAGAATGAGCAGTTCTTC. Protein product: CASRTSGGKNEQFF.

The chain couples TRBV28 to TRBJ1-2; 9 bases align to TRBD1. From germline, CDR1 is MDHEN and CDR2 SYDVKM. This CDR3 comprises 14 residues. V gave up 10 bases and J gave up 8 bases; unmatched junction bases: 14. In DNA form, the CDR3 reads TGTGCCAACCGTCCCGGGACAGGGATGAGCGGCTACACCTTC. This translates into CANRPGTGMSGYTF.

This sequence joins TRBV10-2 and TRBJ2-7; TRBD2 agrees at 10 bases. CDR1 and CDR2 (germline): WSHSY, SAAADI. Trimming at V came to 7 bases and at J to 3 bases, leaving 3 bases not matched to a gene. The CDR3 extends over 13 amino acids. CDR3 nucleotides: TGCGCCAGCATGCTAGCGGGGGACTACGAGCAGTACTTC. The encoded protein is CASMLAGDYEQYF.

The chain has TRBV27 and TRBJ2-3; D is unclear. The CDR3 sequence is 12 residues long. The germline V gene encodes CDR1 MNHEY and CDR2 SMNVEV (reference sequence). V was cut by 6 bases and J by 0 bases, with 4 bases left in between. CDR3 sequence reads: CASSYSTDTQYF. CDR3 bases: TGTGCCAGCAGCTACAGCACAGATACGCAGTATTTT.